What follows is one T cell receptor beta chain and its context. Its antigen is still unknown. Patients with a history of autoimmune disease or on systemic immunosuppression were excluded. The CDR3 has 15 residues. CDR1 SNHLY and CDR2 FYNNEI come from the germline V gene. V lost 6 bases and J lost 1, with 13 bases in between. The source of the sample is a study of OX40 agonist ivuxolimab in advanced cancers. About the research overall: Prior checkpoint blockade (anti-PD-1, anti-PD-L1 or anti-CTLA-4) was permitted; about 40% had it.

General study results and limits: Mean expanded clone counts were higher in CD8+ than CD4+ T cells. Partial responders at 0.1-3.0 mg/kg showed near-lowest clonal expansion.

TCRdb's copy holds only in-frame clones and misses some; the assay was immunoSEQ multiplex PCR. The table shows tens of thousands of clones, with about 86% occurring only once. Source: CD4+ or CD8+ T cells sorted from blood, taken in a trial of the OX40 agonist ivuxolimab. The sequence was collected from an adult with an advanced solid tumor such as melanoma, head and neck, liver or kidney cancer. The rearrangement uses TRBV2 and TRBJ1-5, with D perhaps matching TRBD1 (6 bases). CDR3 bases: TGTGCCAGCAGATCAGAAGGGACAAGCAATCAGCCCCAGCATTTT. It encodes CASRSEGTSNQPQHF. The variable domain in full, completed from reference TRBV2 and TRBJ1-5, reads EPEVTQTPSHQVTQMGQEVILRCVPISNHLYFYWYRQILGQKVEFLVSFYNNEISEKSEIFDDQFSVERPDGSNFTLKIRSTKLEDSAMYFCASRSEGTSNQPQHFGDGTRLSIL.